These T cell receptor beta chains were read from a single sample in a study of beta chain features in type 1 diabetes. Here immunoSEQ multiplex PCR was the method, and the copy in TCRdb shows in-frame clones only, minus some. This table has over 120,000 clones, 8.5% to 12% appearing once. Sequenced sample: naive CD4+ T cells from blood. These receptors all come from a man in his late teens or twenties in good health. Each CDR3 is given with its conserved first and last residue. The D gene is left open where the match is weak. A row's size may be missing; if present it is once, few, many or a size class.

V gene: TRBV7-2
D gene: .
J gene: TRBJ2-3
CDR3 length: 14
clone size: few
CDR3 DNA: TGTGCCAGCAGCTTACAGATAAGCACAGATACGCAGTATTTT
CDR3 protein: CASSLQISTDTQYF

V gene: TRBV21-1
D gene: .
J gene: TRBJ1-5
CDR3 length: 18
clone size: few
CDR3 DNA: TGTGCCAGCAGCAAAGTATTTAGGGACAGGGGATTCAATCAGCCCCAGCATTTT
CDR3 protein: CASSKVFRDRGFNQPQHF

V gene: TRBV5-1
D gene: .
J gene: TRBJ1-6
CDR3 length: 13
clone size: .
CDR3 DNA: TGCGCCAGCAGCTTGAGGACTGACTCACCCCTCCACTTT
CDR3 protein: CASSLRTDSPLHF

V gene: TRBV5-1
D gene: TRBD2
J gene: TRBJ2-5
CDR3 length: 15
clone size: .
CDR3 DNA: TGCGCCAGCAGCGTAGCCCCGGGGGGGGAGGAGACCCAGTACTTC
CDR3 protein: CASSVAPGGEETQYF

V gene: TRBV2
D gene: .
J gene: TRBJ2-7
CDR3 length: 8
clone size: few
CDR3 DNA: TGTGCCGGCCACGAGCAGTACTTC
CDR3 protein: CAGHEQYF

V gene: TRBV4-2
D gene: .
J gene: TRBJ2-1
CDR3 length: 16
clone size: few
CDR3 DNA: TGTGCCAGCAGCCAAGAATTGAGGGCAGGTACAAATGAGCAGTTCTTC
CDR3 protein: CASSQELRAGTNEQFF

V gene: TRBV28
D gene: .
J gene: TRBJ2-1
CDR3 length: 12
clone size: many
CDR3 DNA: TGTGCCAGCAGTCTGCGGTACAATGAGCAGTTCTTC
CDR3 protein: CASSLRYNEQFF

V gene: TRBV6-1
D gene: .
J gene: TRBJ1-3
CDR3 length: 14
clone size: .
CDR3 DNA: TGTGCCAGCAGAACAGGACACACTGGAAACACCATATATTTT
CDR3 protein: CASRTGHTGNTIYF

V gene: TRBV10-2
D gene: TRBD2
J gene: TRBJ2-3
CDR3 length: 15
clone size: .
CDR3 DNA: TGCGCCAGCAGTGAGGGGGCGGGGGAGGGAGATACGCAGTATTTT
CDR3 protein: CASSEGAGEGDTQYF

V gene: TRBV6-5
D gene: .
J gene: TRBJ2-5
CDR3 length: 13
clone size: few
CDR3 DNA: TGTGCCAGCAGGTGGGACTTCCAAGAGACCCAGTACTTC
CDR3 protein: CASRWDFQETQYF

V gene: TRBV25-1
D gene: .
J gene: TRBJ1-6
CDR3 length: 15
clone size: few
CDR3 DNA: TGTGCCAGCAGTGATCCCCGCAGGGGTGATTCACCCCTCCACTTT
CDR3 protein: CASSDPRRGDSPLHF

V gene: TRBV30
D gene: .
J gene: TRBJ1-4
CDR3 length: 14
clone size: .
CDR3 DNA: TGTGCCTGGAGTTGGGCAGGGTTGCCTGAAAAACTGTTTTTT
CDR3 protein: CAWSWAGLPEKLFF

V gene: TRBV7-3
D gene: .
J gene: TRBJ2-5
CDR3 length: 12
clone size: .
CDR3 DNA: TGTGCCAGCAGCCCGAGCCCAGAGACCCAGTACTTC
CDR3 protein: CASSPSPETQYF

V gene: TRBV6-5
D gene: .
J gene: TRBJ1-1
CDR3 length: 15
clone size: .
CDR3 DNA: TGTGCCAGCAGTTACGATCCGGGGTCGAACACTGAAGCTTTCTTT
CDR3 protein: CASSYDPGSNTEAFF

V gene: TRBV4-1
D gene: .
J gene: TRBJ1-3
CDR3 length: 15
clone size: few
CDR3 DNA: TGCGCCAGCAGCCAAGTGCGATACTCTGGAAACACCATATATTTT
CDR3 protein: CASSQVRYSGNTIYF

V gene: TRBV5-4
D gene: .
J gene: TRBJ2-3
CDR3 length: 17
clone size: .
CDR3 DNA: TGTGCCAGCAGCCCTACCGGGCGGCAGGGGGGTTCAGATACGCAGTATTTT
CDR3 protein: CASSPTGRQGGSDTQYF

V gene: TRBV21-1
D gene: .
J gene: TRBJ2-2
CDR3 length: 15
clone size: few
CDR3 DNA: TGTGCCAGCAGTCTCAGGACGGAGCGGAGGGGGGAGCTGTTTTTT
CDR3 protein: CASSLRTERRGELFF

V gene: TRBV4-1
D gene: .
J gene: TRBJ1-1
CDR3 length: 12
clone size: few
CDR3 DNA: TGCGCCAGCAGCCAAGTGGGACATATGGCTTTCTTT
CDR3 protein: CASSQVGHMAFF

V gene: TRBV5-4
D gene: .
J gene: TRBJ2-5
CDR3 length: 14
clone size: few
CDR3 DNA: TGTGCCAGCAGCCCGAATCAGGGGCAAGAGACCCAGTACTTC
CDR3 protein: CASSPNQGQETQYF

V gene: TRBV5-4
D gene: .
J gene: TRBJ1-6
CDR3 length: 16
clone size: few
CDR3 DNA: TGTGCCAGCAGCTTGGACCGGAGCTCCTATAATTCACCCCTCCACTTT
CDR3 protein: CASSLDRSSYNSPLHF

V gene: TRBV5-1
D gene: TRBD2
J gene: TRBJ2-7
CDR3 length: 15
clone size: .
CDR3 DNA: TGCGCCAGCAGCGGGCTAGCGGGGGGGCCCGGCGAGCAGTACTTC
CDR3 protein: CASSGLAGGPGEQYF

V gene: TRBV6-4
D gene: .
J gene: TRBJ2-7
CDR3 length: 14
clone size: few
CDR3 DNA: TGTGCCAGCAGTGGGCACAGGGTAGTCTACGAGCAGTACTTC
CDR3 protein: CASSGHRVVYEQYF

V gene: TRBV9
D gene: TRBD1
J gene: TRBJ1-2
CDR3 length: 14
clone size: few
CDR3 DNA: TGTGCCAGCAGCCGACAGGGAGCTAACTATGGCTACACCTTC
CDR3 protein: CASSRQGANYGYTF

V gene: TRBV5-1
D gene: TRBD1
J gene: TRBJ2-3
CDR3 length: 15
clone size: .
CDR3 DNA: TGCGCCAGCAGCGCATCAGGGGGAGTAGGAGATACGCAGTATTTT
CDR3 protein: CASSASGGVGDTQYF

V gene: TRBV10-1
D gene: TRBD1
J gene: TRBJ2-7
CDR3 length: 14
clone size: .
CDR3 DNA: TGCGCCAGCAGTGAGTCCAGGGGGACCTACGAGCAGTACTTC
CDR3 protein: CASSESRGTYEQYF

V gene: TRBV6-4
D gene: TRBD2
J gene: TRBJ2-1
CDR3 length: 15
clone size: few
CDR3 DNA: TGTGCCACCGGGAGGGGGGCACGCTCCTACAATGAGCAGTTCTTC
CDR3 protein: CATGRGARSYNEQFF

V gene: TRBV4-3
D gene: TRBD1
J gene: TRBJ2-5
CDR3 length: 15
clone size: .
CDR3 DNA: TGCGCCAGCAGCCGTTGGACAGGGAGGCAAGAGACCCAGTACTTC
CDR3 protein: CASSRWTGRQETQYF

V gene: TRBV5-1
D gene: TRBD1
J gene: TRBJ1-6
CDR3 length: 16
clone size: .
CDR3 DNA: TGCGCCAGCAGCTCACAAGGGACAGGGGGAAATTCACCCCTCCACTTT
CDR3 protein: CASSSQGTGGNSPLHF

V gene: TRBV11-2
D gene: .
J gene: TRBJ2-5
CDR3 length: 14
clone size: few
CDR3 DNA: TGTGCCAGCAGCTTAGTTGGGGGCGCGGAGACCCAGTACTTC
CDR3 protein: CASSLVGGAETQYF

V gene: TRBV6-5
D gene: .
J gene: TRBJ2-3
CDR3 length: 14
clone size: few
CDR3 DNA: TGTGCCAGCAGTTACTCGATCGGTACAGATACGCAGTATTTT
CDR3 protein: CASSYSIGTDTQYF

V gene: TRBV29-1
D gene: .
J gene: TRBJ2-5
CDR3 length: 13
clone size: many
CDR3 DNA: TGCAGCGGGCAGGGGGGTGACCAAGAGACCCAGTACTTC
CDR3 protein: CSGQGGDQETQYF

V gene: TRBV6-4
D gene: TRBD1
J gene: TRBJ1-6
CDR3 length: 15
clone size: few
CDR3 DNA: TGTGCCAGCAGTGACTCACAGGGGGATAATTCACCCCTCCACTTT
CDR3 protein: CASSDSQGDNSPLHF

V gene: TRBV18
D gene: TRBD2
J gene: TRBJ2-7
CDR3 length: 16
clone size: .
CDR3 DNA: TGTGCCAGCTCACCTGGACTAGCGGGGGGACACTACGAGCAGTACTTC
CDR3 protein: CASSPGLAGGHYEQYF

V gene: TRBV5-6
D gene: .
J gene: TRBJ2-7
CDR3 length: 15
clone size: .
CDR3 DNA: TGTGCCAGCAGCTTGGTCGGAAGGGAGGACTACGAGCAGTACTTC
CDR3 protein: CASSLVGREDYEQYF

V gene: TRBV6-1
D gene: .
J gene: TRBJ2-2
CDR3 length: 15
clone size: few
CDR3 DNA: TGTGCCAGCAGTAGACAGCTACCGAACACCGGGGAGCTGTTTTTT
CDR3 protein: CASSRQLPNTGELFF

V gene: TRBV6-5
D gene: .
J gene: TRBJ2-7
CDR3 length: 15
clone size: .
CDR3 DNA: TGTGCCAGCAGGGCGTCAGGTCTCAGCTCCTACGAGCAGTACTTC
CDR3 protein: CASRASGLSSYEQYF

V gene: TRBV7-8
D gene: TRBD1
J gene: TRBJ2-1
CDR3 length: 15
clone size: .
CDR3 DNA: TGTGCCAGCAGTTTCGACAGGGGGTCTCACAATGAGCAGTTCTTC
CDR3 protein: CASSFDRGSHNEQFF

V gene: TRBV6-6
D gene: .
J gene: TRBJ2-5
CDR3 length: 13
clone size: few
CDR3 DNA: TGTGCCAGCAGCCGTACAGGGCTGGAGACCCAGTACTTC
CDR3 protein: CASSRTGLETQYF

V gene: TRBV7-6
D gene: .
J gene: TRBJ2-5
CDR3 length: 16
clone size: few
CDR3 DNA: TGTGCCAGCAGCTTAGTTGCGTGGGAGGTCCAAGAGACCCAGTACTTC
CDR3 protein: CASSLVAWEVQETQYF

V gene: TRBV18
D gene: TRBD1
J gene: TRBJ1-6
CDR3 length: 14
clone size: few
CDR3 DNA: TGTGCCAGCTCGGCCGACAGGGTGAATTCACCCCTCCACTTT
CDR3 protein: CASSADRVNSPLHF

V gene: TRBV7-2
D gene: TRBD2
J gene: TRBJ2-1
CDR3 length: 12
clone size: .
CDR3 DNA: TGTGCCAGCAGCTCGACTAGCCTCGAGCAGTTCTTC
CDR3 protein: CASSSTSLEQFF

V gene: TRBV6-5
D gene: .
J gene: TRBJ2-7
CDR3 length: 14
clone size: .
CDR3 DNA: TGTGCCAGCAGTTACTCGTGGACAGCCTACGAGCAGTACTTC
CDR3 protein: CASSYSWTAYEQYF

V gene: TRBV15
D gene: TRBD1
J gene: TRBJ2-7
CDR3 length: 14
clone size: few
CDR3 DNA: TGTGCCACCAGCAGGGGACAGGGCCCCTACGAGCAGTACTTC
CDR3 protein: CATSRGQGPYEQYF

V gene: TRBV4-2
D gene: TRBD2
J gene: TRBJ2-7
CDR3 length: 14
clone size: .
CDR3 DNA: TGTGCCAGCAGGACTAGCGGAAAAGTTTACGAGCAGTACTTC
CDR3 protein: CASRTSGKVYEQYF